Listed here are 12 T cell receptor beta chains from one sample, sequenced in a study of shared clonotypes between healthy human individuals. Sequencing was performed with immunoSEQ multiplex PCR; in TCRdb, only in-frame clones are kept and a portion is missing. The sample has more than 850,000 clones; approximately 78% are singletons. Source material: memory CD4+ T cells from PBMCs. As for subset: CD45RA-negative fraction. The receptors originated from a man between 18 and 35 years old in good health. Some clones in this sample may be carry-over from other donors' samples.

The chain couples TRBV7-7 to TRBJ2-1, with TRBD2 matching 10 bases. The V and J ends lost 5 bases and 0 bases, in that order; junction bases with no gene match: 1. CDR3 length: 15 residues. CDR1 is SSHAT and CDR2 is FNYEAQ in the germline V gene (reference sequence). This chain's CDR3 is CASSRTSGSYNEQFF. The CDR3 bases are TGTGCCAGCAGCCGGACTAGCGGCTCCTACAATGAGCAGTTCTTC.

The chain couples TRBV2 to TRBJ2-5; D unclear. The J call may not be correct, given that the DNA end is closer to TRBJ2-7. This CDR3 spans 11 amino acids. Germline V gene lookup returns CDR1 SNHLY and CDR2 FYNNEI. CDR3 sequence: CASSGSYEQYF. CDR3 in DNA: TGTGCCAGCTCGGGCAGCTACGAGCAGTACTTC.

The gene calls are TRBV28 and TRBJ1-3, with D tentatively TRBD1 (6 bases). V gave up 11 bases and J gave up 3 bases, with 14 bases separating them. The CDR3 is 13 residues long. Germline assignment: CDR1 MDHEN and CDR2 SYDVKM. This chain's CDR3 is CAVRGADGNTIYF. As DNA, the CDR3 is TGTGCCGTACGGGGGGCGGATGGAAACACCATATATTTT.

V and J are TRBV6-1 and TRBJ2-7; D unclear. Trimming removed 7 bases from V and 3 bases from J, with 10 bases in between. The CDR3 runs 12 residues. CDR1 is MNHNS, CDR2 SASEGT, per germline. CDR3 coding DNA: TGTGCCAGCACCGACCGATACTACGAGCAGTACTTC. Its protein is CASTDRYYEQYF.

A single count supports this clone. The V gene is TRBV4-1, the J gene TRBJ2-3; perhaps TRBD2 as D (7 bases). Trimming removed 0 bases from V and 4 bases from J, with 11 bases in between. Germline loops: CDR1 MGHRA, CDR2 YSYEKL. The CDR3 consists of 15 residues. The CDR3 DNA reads TGCGCCAGCAGCCAAGATCGCGGGGGCCCAGATACGCAGTATTTT. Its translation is CASSQDRGGPDTQYF.

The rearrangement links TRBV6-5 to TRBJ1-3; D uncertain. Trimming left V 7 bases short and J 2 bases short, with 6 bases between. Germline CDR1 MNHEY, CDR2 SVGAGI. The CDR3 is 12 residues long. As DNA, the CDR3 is TGTGCCAGCACCTCTCCTGGAAACACCATATATTTT. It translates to CASTSPGNTIYF.

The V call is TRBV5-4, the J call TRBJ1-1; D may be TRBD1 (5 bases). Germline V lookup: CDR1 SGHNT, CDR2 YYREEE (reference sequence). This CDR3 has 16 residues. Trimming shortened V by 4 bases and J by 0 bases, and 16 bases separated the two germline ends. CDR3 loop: CASSPYAAGLNTEAFF. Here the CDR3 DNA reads TGTGCCAGCAGCCCCTATGCGGCAGGGTTGAACACTGAAGCTTTCTTT.

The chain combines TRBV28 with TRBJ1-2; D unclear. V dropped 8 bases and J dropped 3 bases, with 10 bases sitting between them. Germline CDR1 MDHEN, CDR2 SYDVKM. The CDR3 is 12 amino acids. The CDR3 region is CASQRRYYGYTF. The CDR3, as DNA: TGTGCCAGCCAGCGCCGGTACTATGGCTACACCTTC.

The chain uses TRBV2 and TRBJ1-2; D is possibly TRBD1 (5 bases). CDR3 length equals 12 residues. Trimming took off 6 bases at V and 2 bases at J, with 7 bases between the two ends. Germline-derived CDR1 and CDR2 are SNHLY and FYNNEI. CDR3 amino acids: CASRRQNYGYTF. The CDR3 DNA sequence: TGTGCCAGCAGGAGACAGAACTATGGCTACACCTTC.

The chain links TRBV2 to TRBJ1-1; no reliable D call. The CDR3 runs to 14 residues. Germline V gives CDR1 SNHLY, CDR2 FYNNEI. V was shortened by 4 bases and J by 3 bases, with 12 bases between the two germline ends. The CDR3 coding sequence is TGTGCCAGCAGTGTATGGACGTCTCACACTGAAGCTTTCTTT. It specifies CASSVWTSHTEAFF.

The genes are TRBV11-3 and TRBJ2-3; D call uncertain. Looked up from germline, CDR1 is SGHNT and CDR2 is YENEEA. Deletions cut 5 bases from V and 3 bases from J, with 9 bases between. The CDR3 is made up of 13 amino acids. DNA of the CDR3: TGTGCCAGCAGCCGTGCCCCAACAGATACGCAGTATTTT. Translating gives CASSRAPTDTQYF.

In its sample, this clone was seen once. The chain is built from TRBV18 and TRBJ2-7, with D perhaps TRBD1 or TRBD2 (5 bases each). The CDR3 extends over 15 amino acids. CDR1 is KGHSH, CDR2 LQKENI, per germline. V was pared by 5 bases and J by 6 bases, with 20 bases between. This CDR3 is CASSSPEGLRGEQYF. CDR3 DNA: TGTGCCAGCTCAAGTCCTGAGGGGCTAAGGGGCGAGCAGTACTTC.